Listed below are T cell receptor beta chains from one sample, sequenced in a study of shared clonotypes between healthy human individuals. Sequencing was performed with immunoSEQ multiplex PCR; in TCRdb, only in-frame clones are kept and a portion is missing. This table holds over 2 million clones, 85% to 95% found once. The sequenced sample consisted of naive CD4+ T cells sorted from blood. The source is a man aged 18 to 30 in good health. The CDR3 runs from the conserved cysteine through the conserved F or W. The D gene is left open where the match is weak. Expanded clones are given a class, and other clones once, few, many or no size at all.

D gene	clone size	V gene	J gene	CDR3 protein	CDR3 DNA
TRBD2	.	TRBV9	TRBJ2-1	CASSAGPLWEGQFF	TGTGCCAGCAGCGCGGGCCCCTTATGGGAGGGGCAGTTCTTC
.	.	TRBV7-9	TRBJ2-3	CASSLDGSSTDTQYF	TGTGCCAGCAGCTTAGACGGGTCTAGCACAGATACGCAGTATTTT
TRBD2	once	TRBV28	TRBJ2-7	CASSPWTSGGSYNEQYF	TGTGCCAGCAGTCCATGGACTAGCGGGGGGTCGTACAACGAGCAGTACTTC
.	.	TRBV18	TRBJ2-4	CASSPRASGRVDKNIQYF	TGTGCCAGCTCACCACGCGCTTCCGGGCGGGTAGACAAAAACATTCAGTACTTC
TRBD1	.	TRBV5-1	TRBJ1-6	CASSQGQGAYNSPLHF	TGCGCCAGCAGCCAGGGACAGGGGGCCTATAATTCACCCCTCCACTTT
.	.	TRBV6-1	TRBJ1-3	CASSEAGGHAGNTIYF	TGTGCCAGCAGTGAAGCGGGCGGCCACGCTGGAAACACCATATATTTT
.	.	TRBV10-3	TRBJ2-6	CAISPVTGAPSGANVLTF	TGTGCCATCAGTCCAGTAACGGGAGCTCCCTCTGGGGCCAACGTCCTGACTTTC
.	once	TRBV27	TRBJ2-7	CASSPPSSYEQYF	TGTGCCAGCAGTCCCCCGAGCTCCTACGAGCAGTACTTC
.	.	TRBV25-1	TRBJ1-4	CASRERGGWEKLFF	TGTGCCAGCAGGGAACGGGGGGGTTGGGAAAAACTGTTTTTT
.	.	TRBV18	TRBJ1-5	CASSPISDQPQHF	TGTGCCAGCTCACCCATCAGTGACCAGCCCCAGCATTTT
.	.	TRBV6-5	TRBJ1-6	CASSYYLDGDSPLHF	TGTGCCAGCAGTTATTATTTGGACGGGGATTCACCCCTCCACTTT
.	.	TRBV7-2	TRBJ2-1	CASSQDQGHQQFF	TGTGCCAGCAGCCAAGATCAGGGCCACCAGCAGTTCTTC
.	.	TRBV28	TRBJ1-2	CASSLWYGYTF	TGTGCCAGCAGTTTATGGTATGGCTACACCTTC
.	.	TRBV29-1	TRBJ1-1	CSAYNTEAFF	TGCAGCGCTTATAACACTGAAGCTTTCTTT
.	once	TRBV4-2	TRBJ1-2	CASSPSWGQGEENYGYTF	TGTGCCAGCAGCCCCTCGTGGGGTCAAGGGGAGGAGAACTATGGCTACACCTTC
.	.	TRBV2	TRBJ2-1	CASPRAPAYNEQFF	TGTGCCAGTCCCCGCGCTCCGGCCTACAATGAGCAGTTCTTC
.	.	TRBV5-1	TRBJ1-3	CASSLEGGTSGNTIYF	TGCGCCAGCAGCTTGGAAGGGGGGACCTCTGGAAACACCATATATTTT
.	.	TRBV5-1	TRBJ2-7	CASSGQGSPYEQYF	TGCGCCAGCTCCGGGCAGGGTAGCCCCTACGAGCAGTACTTC
TRBD1	.	TRBV2	TRBJ2-7	CASRPDRDHEQYF	TGTGCCAGCAGACCTGACAGGGACCACGAGCAGTACTTC
.	.	TRBV28	TRBJ1-5	CASSVIIQGGSNQPQHF	TGTGCCAGCAGCGTTATAATACAGGGTGGGAGCAATCAGCCCCAGCATTTT
TRBD1	.	TRBV5-1	TRBJ1-2	CASSTGQGLTGGYTF	TGCGCCAGCAGCACGGGACAGGGCCTGACGGGTGGCTACACCTTC
.	few	TRBV25-1	TRBJ1-2	CASRSDLERYGYTF	TGTGCCAGCAGGTCAGACCTGGAACGCTATGGCTACACCTTC
.	.	TRBV6-5	TRBJ2-7	CASSSRHEQYF	TGTGCCAGCAGTTCCCGTCACGAGCAGTACTTC
.	.	TRBV30	TRBJ1-3	CAWSGTAKNTIYF	TGTGCCTGGAGCGGGACCGCCAAAAACACCATATATTTT
TRBD2	.	TRBV7-2	TRBJ2-5	CASRLTSGGQETQYF	TGTGCCAGCAGACTTACTAGCGGGGGGCAAGAGACCCAGTACTTC
.	.	TRBV6-1	TRBJ2-5	CASSARDSSRETQYF	TGTGCCAGCAGTGCACGGGACTCTTCTCGAGAGACCCAGTACTTC
.	.	TRBV19	TRBJ2-5	CASSIGAGAQETQYF	TGTGCCAGTAGTATTGGGGCCGGGGCCCAAGAGACCCAGTACTTC
.	few	TRBV5-1	TRBJ1-1	CASSPTPGNTEAFF	TGCGCCAGCAGCCCGACCCCAGGGAACACTGAAGCTTTCTTT
TRBD1	.	TRBV7-9	TRBJ2-7	CASSLNQGAYEQYF	TGTGCCAGCAGCTTAAATCAGGGGGCCTACGAGCAGTACTTC
TRBD1	.	TRBV6-1	TRBJ2-7	CASSLQGHEQYF	TGTGCCAGCAGTTTACAGGGGCACGAGCAGTACTTC
TRBD2	.	TRBV9	TRBJ2-3	CASSVGTSGSADTQYF	TGTGCCAGCAGCGTCGGGACTAGCGGGAGTGCAGATACGCAGTATTTT
.	.	TRBV2	TRBJ2-5	CASSETRGAKETQYF	TGTGCCAGCAGTGAAACAAGGGGGGCCAAAGAGACCCAGTACTTC
TRBD2	once	TRBV5-1	TRBJ2-3	CASSPGLAGARGDTQYF	TGCGCCAGCAGCCCAGGACTAGCGGGGGCCAGGGGAGATACGCAGTATTTT
TRBD2	.	TRBV7-2	TRBJ2-7	CASSPPAGGPSEQYF	TGTGCCAGCAGCCCCCCAGCGGGAGGGCCAAGCGAGCAGTACTTC
.	.	TRBV19	TRBJ1-2	CASSSADLNYGYTF	TGTGCCAGTAGTTCGGCAGATCTTAACTATGGCTACACCTTC
.	once	TRBV5-6	TRBJ1-3	CASSSGNTIYF	TGTGCCAGCAGCTCGGGAAACACCATATATTTT
TRBD1	.	TRBV18	TRBJ1-3	CASSPLGQEALSGNTIYF	TGTGCCAGCTCACCACTGGGACAGGAAGCTCTCTCTGGAAACACCATATATTTT
.	.	TRBV5-4	TRBJ1-3	CASSRRDSGNTIYF	TGTGCCAGCAGCCGGAGGGACTCTGGAAACACCATATATTTT
.	once	TRBV29-1	TRBJ2-1	CSVSANQNEQFF	TGCAGCGTTTCGGCAAACCAGAATGAGCAGTTCTTC
TRBD2	once	TRBV7-2	TRBJ2-1	CASSLAVGLAYGQFF	TGTGCCAGCAGCTTAGCCGTCGGACTAGCCTATGGGCAGTTCTTC
.	.	TRBV30	TRBJ2-7	CAWGHSYEQYF	TGTGCCTGGGGACACTCCTACGAGCAGTACTTC
.	.	TRBV15	TRBJ2-1	CATIPLGVGEYNEQFF	TGTGCCACCATCCCCCTTGGGGTCGGGGAATACAATGAGCAGTTCTTC
.	.	TRBV5-4	TRBJ2-2	CASSLFSGKNTGELFF	TGTGCCAGCAGCTTGTTTTCGGGAAAGAACACCGGGGAGCTGTTTTTT
TRBD2	.	TRBV5-1	TRBJ2-2	CASSLSGRLALGTGELFF	TGCGCCAGCAGCTTGAGCGGAAGACTAGCCCTGGGCACCGGGGAGCTGTTTTTT
TRBD1	.	TRBV10-3	TRBJ2-6	CAISGTGGNSGANVLTF	TGTGCCATCAGTGGGACAGGGGGCAACTCTGGGGCCAACGTCCTGACTTTC
TRBD2	.	TRBV7-9	TRBJ2-5	CALGLAGLETQYF	TGTGCACTTGGACTAGCGGGATTAGAGACCCAGTACTTC
.	.	TRBV6-1	TRBJ2-7	CASSWGTLSYEQYF	TGTGCCAGCAGTTGGGGCACACTCTCCTACGAGCAGTACTTC
TRBD1	.	TRBV6-9	TRBJ2-7	CASRNRDRGHEQYF	TGTGCCAGCAGGAATCGGGACAGGGGCCACGAGCAGTACTTC
TRBD2	once	TRBV27	TRBJ2-1	CASSSLAGGNEQFF	TGTGCCAGCAGTAGCCTAGCGGGCGGGAATGAGCAGTTCTTC
.	.	TRBV7-6	TRBJ2-7	CASSLGWRDEQYF	TGTGCCAGCAGCTTAGGATGGAGGGACGAGCAGTACTTC
TRBD1	.	TRBV5-6	TRBJ1-2	CASSFTGTGPYTF	TGTGCCAGCAGCTTCACCGGGACAGGGCCATACACCTTC
.	.	TRBV27	TRBJ2-7	CASSFGLSSYEQYF	TGTGCCAGCAGTTTCGGGCTGAGCTCCTACGAGCAGTACTTC
TRBD1	.	TRBV7-9	TRBJ1-2	CASSNRDRGRFGYTF	TGTGCCAGCAGCAACCGGGACAGGGGGCGATTTGGCTACACCTTC
.	.	TRBV7-2	TRBJ2-5	CASSLSSRGTQYF	TGTGCCAGCAGCTTAAGTAGTCGGGGGACCCAGTACTTC
.	.	TRBV30	TRBJ2-5	CAWGRGIQETQYF	TGTGCCTGGGGGAGGGGGATCCAAGAGACCCAGTACTTC
.	.	TRBV25-1	TRBJ2-3	CASSYTDTQYF	TGTGCCAGCAGCTACACAGATACGCAGTATTTT
.	.	TRBV10-3	TRBJ1-4	CAIRMEPNEKLFF	TGTGCCATCAGGATGGAACCTAATGAAAAACTGTTTTTT
.	.	TRBV14	TRBJ2-1	CASSQERPHLDREQFF	TGTGCCAGCAGCCAAGAGAGGCCCCATCTAGATCGTGAGCAGTTCTTC
TRBD1	.	TRBV4-1	TRBJ1-6	CASSLDPGGLGRSPLHF	TGCGCCAGCAGCCTCGACCCAGGGGGCCTAGGAAGGTCACCCCTCCACTTT
.	.	TRBV7-6	TRBJ2-1	CASSLATYNEQFF	TGTGCCAGCAGCTTAGCTACCTACAATGAGCAGTTCTTC